The 27 T cell receptor beta chains reported below all come from one sample, sequenced in a study of CD8+CD57+ T cells in acquired aplastic anemia. The TCR beta profiling, which covered VDJ combination and CDR3 sequence, was carried out using genomic DNA as the template. Via MiXCR, TCRdb re-called the reads, giving one row per CDR3 protein. The table includes over 250,000 distinct CDR3 sequences, approximately 58% detected once. The patients chosen for sequencing had shown expansion of CD8+CD57+ cells (detected by flow cytometry). The sequencing input was sorted CD4+, CD8+, or CD8+CD57+ T cells (not recorded which) from PBMCs. These receptors came from a human donor with aplastic anemia.

The chain has TRBV9 and TRBJ1-2; tentatively, D is TRBD1 (5 bases). Trimming shortened V by 0 bases and J by 8 bases, and 17 bases separated the two germline ends. Germline loops: CDR1 SGDLS, CDR2 YYNGEE. The CDR3 loop spans 15 amino acids. CDR3 protein: CASSVAAGNIKGYTF. The CDR3 DNA is TGTGCCAGCAGCGTAGCGGCAGGGAACATTAAAGGCTACACCTTC.

The sample holds a few counts of this clonotype. The chain links TRBV2 to TRBJ2-5; 15 nucleotides align to TRBD2. The V gene end was trimmed by 4 bases and the J gene end by 4 bases; junction bases not matched to a gene: 1. Germline V lookup: CDR1 SNHLY, CDR2 FYNNEI. The CDR3 has 15 amino acids. CDR3 sequence: CASSAGLAGGETQYF. The CDR3 DNA is TGTGCCAGCAGTGCGGGACTAGCGGGGGGAGAGACCCAGTACTTC.

The chain couples TRBV20-1 to TRBJ2-3; 15 bases are shared with TRBD2. Germline V gene lookup returns CDR1 DFQATT and CDR2 SNEGSKA (reference sequence). The CDR3 covers 16 residues. V was pared by 6 bases and J by 5 bases, with 9 bases of the junction left unmatched. This chain's CDR3 is CSANGLAGGQGDTQYF. In nucleotides, the CDR3 is TGCAGTGCAAACGGACTAGCGGGGGGGCAGGGAGATACGCAGTATTTT.

J is TRBJ2-3 and V is TRBV5-6; D unclear. Germline CDR1 is SGHDT and CDR2 is YYEEEE. The CDR3 sequence is 14 residues long. The V and J ends lost 0 bases and 7 bases respectively, with 12 bases between them. The CDR3 bases are TGTGCCAGCAGCTTGGCCGGCGCGACATATACGCAGTATTTT. It encodes CASSLAGATYTQYF.

In DNA form, the CDR3 reads TGTGCCAGCAGTGGACCCTCGGGACAGGGATGGTACGGCTACACCTTC. This translates into CASSGPSGQGWYGYTF. The chain combines TRBV25-1 with TRBJ1-2; TRBD1 matches 9 bases. Germline trimming cut 4 bases from V and 8 bases from J; bases unmatched to any gene: 14. CDR3 length: 16 residues. Germline assignment: CDR1 MGHDK and CDR2 SYGVNS.

The chain joins TRBV6-5 to TRBJ2-7, with D maybe TRBD2 (5 bases). Germline assignment: CDR1 MNHEY and CDR2 SVGAGI. Deletions cut 5 bases from V and 6 bases from J, with 8 bases between. This CDR3 region has 11 residues. The chain's CDR3 is CASSEAVEQYF. The DNA for the CDR3 is TGTGCCAGCAGTGAAGCGGTCGAGCAGTACTTC.

This clonotype was observed once. The J gene is TRBJ1-1, the V gene TRBV18, with TRBD1 matching over 7 bases. This CDR3 is built from 15 residues. The trim removed 6 bases at V and 5 bases at J, leaving 12 bases unmatched. The V gene's germline CDR1 is KGHSH and CDR2 LQKENI. The CDR3 region has the DNA TGTGCCAGCTCCACACCACAGGGGCCAAGGACTGAAGCTTTCTTT. It codes for CASSTPQGPRTEAFF.

The V gene is TRBV5-1, the J gene TRBJ1-6; the match to TRBD1 covers 8 bases. Germline CDR1 reads SGHRS; CDR2 reads YFSETQ. The CDR3 runs to 15 residues. Trimming took 4 bases from V and 6 from J; bases not matched to a gene: 6. This chain's CDR3 is CASSHGDRGNSPLHF. CDR3 nucleotides: TGCGCCAGCAGCCACGGTGACAGGGGTAATTCACCCCTCCACTTT.

J is TRBJ2-5 and V is TRBV2, with D perhaps matching TRBD1 (5 bases). V lost 6 bases and J lost 7, with 9 bases in between. The V gene's germline CDR1 is SNHLY and CDR2 FYNNEI. CDR3 length: 11 residues. The CDR3 coding sequence is TGTGCCAGCAGCCAGGGCTGGACCCAGTACTTC. It yields the protein CASSQGWTQYF. The entire variable domain, with the rest obtained from reference TRBV2 and TRBJ2-5, is as follows: EPEVTQTPSHQVTQMGQEVILRCVPISNHLYFYWYRQILGQKVEFLVSFYNNEISEKSEIFDDQFSVERPDGSNFTLKIRSTKLEDSAMYFCASSQGWTQYFGPGTRLLVL.

This clonotype was counted ten times or more. V is TRBV7-6 and J is TRBJ2-3; 8 nucleotides agree with TRBD1. Germline V gives CDR1 SGHVS, CDR2 FNYEAQ. Trimming took 5 bases from V and 4 from J; bases not matched to a gene: 8. CDR3 size: 15 residues. In nucleotides, the CDR3 is TGTGCCAGCAGCAGCCGGGACAGGTGGGCAGATACGCAGTATTTT. Translation: CASSSRDRWADTQYF.

The CDR3 DNA reads as TGTGCCAGCAGCCCAACCAGCATGCCCTACCAGTACTTC. It translates to CASSPTSMPYQYF. The chain carries TRBV7-9 and TRBJ2-7, with D unclear. The length of the CDR3 is 13 residues. CDR1 SEHNR and CDR2 FQNEAQ come from the germline V gene (reference sequence). V lost 5 bases and J 10 bases, leaving 18 bases between the germline ends. Combining the CDR3 with reference TRBV7-9 and TRBJ2-7 gives the whole variable domain DTGVSQNPRHKITKRGQNVTFRCDPISEHNRLYWYRQTLGQGPEFLTYFQNEAQLEKSRLLSDRFSAERPKGSFSTLEIQRTEQGDSAMYLCASSPTSMPYQYFGPGTRLTVT.

J is TRBJ2-3 and V is TRBV7-9; TRBD2 matches at 8 bases. Trimming at V came to 5 bases and at J to 1 base, leaving 8 bases not matched to a gene. Germline V CDR1 and CDR2: SEHNR, FQNEAQ (reference sequence). CDR3 length equals 16 residues. This chain's CDR3 is CASSPRSGSGTDTQYF. The DNA for the CDR3 is TGTGCCAGCAGCCCGAGGAGCGGGAGCGGCACAGATACGCAGTATTTT.

The chain has TRBV24-1 and TRBJ2-7; 12 bases match TRBD1. The CDR3 has 16 amino acids. Germline CDR1 reads KGHDR; CDR2 reads SFDVKD. The V gene end was trimmed by 4 bases and the J gene end by 5 bases; junction bases not matched to a gene: 8. The CDR3 DNA is TGTGCCACCAGTGACCACGGGACAGGGGGCTTCAACGAGCAGTACTTC. As protein: CATSDHGTGGFNEQYF.

There are many counts of this clonotype. This chain joins TRBV19 and TRBJ1-5, with TRBD1 as a possible D gene (5 bases). Germline V gene lookup returns CDR1 LNHDA and CDR2 SQIVND (reference sequence). The germline V and J ends were trimmed by 5 bases and 4 bases, with 9 bases remaining between them. The CDR3 is 13 amino acids. In DNA form, the CDR3 reads TGTGCCAGTAGTTATCAGGGAAATCAGCCCCAGCATTTT. Amino acid sequence: CASSYQGNQPQHF.

This CDR3 reads CASSRTGGPQFFETQYF. In DNA, the CDR3 is TGTGCCAGCAGCCGGACAGGGGGTCCCCAGTTTTTCGAGACCCAGTACTTC. The rearrangement uses TRBV7-9 and TRBJ2-5, with 10 bases matching TRBD1. The CDR3 covers 17 residues. CDR1 and CDR2 from the germline V gene are SEHNR and FQNEAQ (reference sequence). The ends lost 5 bases at V and 5 bases at J; junction bases unmatched: 14.

The sample holds many counts of this clonotype. This chain uses TRBV20-1 with TRBJ2-5; perhaps TRBD2 as D (7 bases). CDR3 length equals 14 residues. The germline V gene has CDR1 DFQATT and CDR2 SNEGSKA (reference sequence). The V gene lost 1 base and the J gene lost 4 bases, with 13 bases spanning the gap. The CDR3 here is CSARVGGPRETQYF. The CDR3 DNA sequence: TGCAGTGCTAGAGTGGGGGGGCCTCGAGAGACCCAGTACTTC.

This clonotype was seen a handful of times. The rearrangement uses TRBV2 and TRBJ1-6; 7 bases line up with TRBD1. There are 14 residues in the CDR3. Germline V gene data show CDR1 as SNHLY and CDR2 as FYNNEI. The ends lost 3 bases at V and 6 bases at J; junction bases unmatched: 2. CDR3 amino acids: CASSETGRNSPLHF. CDR3 nucleotide sequence: TGTGCCAGCAGTGAGACAGGGCGTAATTCACCCCTCCACTTT.

In this sample, this clonotype turned up a few times. This chain joins TRBV2 and TRBJ1-6; TRBD1 matches 7 bases. The CDR3 loop spans 14 amino acids. CDR1 and CDR2 from the germline V gene are SNHLY and FYNNEI. The junction had 5 bases not matched to a gene; V was cut back by 6 bases and J by 6 bases. CDR3 sequence: CASSGGQANSPLHF. The DNA of the CDR3 is TGTGCCAGCAGCGGAGGACAGGCTAATTCACCCCTCCACTTT.

The V gene is TRBV3-1, the J gene TRBJ2-1; no firm D call. Trimming took 5 bases from V and 8 from J, leaving 10 bases between them. The CDR3 sequence is 12 residues long. Germline CDR1 and CDR2: LGHDT and YNNKEL (reference sequence). CDR3 in DNA: TGTGCCAGCAGCGACCTTGGCGATGAGCAGTTCTTC. Translated, it gives CASSDLGDEQFF.

The chain employs TRBV2 and TRBJ1-1, with 7 bases aligning to TRBD1. Germline trimming cut 8 bases from V and 4 bases from J; bases unmatched to any gene: 7. The CDR3 length is 13 residues. The V gene's germline CDR1 is SNHLY and CDR2 FYNNEI. The CDR3 sequence: CASVGTESTEAFF. CDR3 nucleotide sequence: TGTGCCAGCGTGGGGACAGAATCCACTGAAGCTTTCTTT.

At least ten counts were recorded for this clonotype. V is TRBV20-1 and J is TRBJ2-3, with D unclear. Germline V gene sequence: CDR1 DFQATT, CDR2 SNEGSKA (reference sequence). This CDR3 is 14 amino acids long. V was cut by 0 bases and J by 2 bases, with 9 bases left in between. CDR3 DNA: TGCAGTGCTAGAGAACCTCCTACCACAGATACGCAGTATTTT. This translates into CSAREPPTTDTQYF.

The V call is TRBV6-5, the J call TRBJ2-7; the D call may be TRBD1 or TRBD2 (6 bases each). Trimming left V 8 bases short and J 6 bases short, with 14 bases between. Looked up from germline, CDR1 is MNHEY and CDR2 is SVGAGI. CDR3 length equals 12 residues. The CDR3 region has the DNA TGTGCCAGCGGGATGGGGGGCGGCGAGCAGTACTTC. It encodes CASGMGGGEQYF.

For this clonotype: The conserved closing phenylalanine or tryptophan is absent in this CDR3, likely reflecting a read error. CDR3 sequence reads: CASSRTDRASEKLFV. The CDR3 DNA is TGTGCCAGCAGCCGGACGGACAGGGCTAGTGAAAAACTGTTTGTT. The gene calls are TRBV5-4 and TRBJ1-4; TRBD1 aligns across 8 bases. The CDR3 is made up of 15 amino acids. V was clipped by 4 bases and J by 7 bases; unmatched bases: 9. CDR1 is SGHNT and CDR2 is YYREEE in the germline V gene (reference sequence).

In its sample, this clonotype was seen many times. V gene TRBV5-1 combines with J gene TRBJ2-5; TRBD2 agrees at 7 bases. CDR1 and CDR2 (germline): SGHRS, YFSETQ. The CDR3 covers 14 residues. V was clipped by 4 bases and J by 2 bases; unmatched bases: 5. CDR3 region: CASSVSGYQETQYF. Here the CDR3 DNA reads TGCGCCAGCAGCGTTAGCGGGTATCAAGAGACCCAGTACTTC.

This clonotype has ten or more counts. V is TRBV6-6 and J is TRBJ2-1; no reliable D call. The CDR3 extends over 17 amino acids. The germline V gene has CDR1 MNHNY and CDR2 SVGAGI (reference sequence). Trimming shortened V by 2 bases and J by 3 bases, and 17 bases separated the two germline ends. The DNA for the CDR3 is TGTGCCAGCAGTTACGTCCAGGCCCAACCCTACTACAATGAGCAGTTCTTC. Protein sequence: CASSYVQAQPYYNEQFF.

Only a few counts were recorded for this clonotype. The rearrangement joins TRBV7-3 to TRBJ1-1; D is undetermined. The CDR3 loop spans 13 amino acids. The germline V gene encodes CDR1 SGHTA and CDR2 FQGTGA. V lost 2 bases, J lost 0 bases, and 4 bases lay in between. The CDR3 nucleotides are TGTGCCAGCAGCTTAGTGATGAACACTGAAGCTTTCTTT. Translation: CASSLVMNTEAFF.

This clonotype has a count of ten or more. J is TRBJ2-5 and V is TRBV5-6, with D possibly TRBD1 on 5 matching bases. The V gene lost 1 base and the J gene lost 1 base, with 11 bases spanning the gap. The CDR3 spans 15 residues. Germline CDR1 reads SGHDT; CDR2 reads YYEEEE. CDR3 in amino acids: CASSLYYDSQETQYF. CDR3 in DNA: TGTGCCAGCAGCTTGTATTACGACAGCCAAGAGACCCAGTACTTC.